These 30 T cell receptor beta chains came from one sample sequenced in a study of blood T cell repertoires in COVID-19. Only in-frame clones appear in the TCRdb table, and some are missing; sequencing was by immunoSEQ multiplex PCR. The repertoire consists of approximately 150,000 clones, with 87% occurring once and the leading ten covering 1.6%. Sample: peripheral blood. These receptors all stem from a woman aged 45-65 years with acute or convalescent COVID-19.

DNA of the CDR3: TGTGCCTGGAGGGGGCCTGGGGGCAATCAGCCCCAGCATTTT. This translates into CAWRGPGGNQPQHF. This sequence joins TRBV30 and TRBJ1-5; TRBD1 might be the D (5 bases). The germline CDR1 and CDR2 sequences are GTSNPN and SVGIG (reference sequence). This CDR3 comprises 14 residues. V lost 3 bases to trimming and J lost 2 bases, with 11 bases between them.

As to this clone: The same CDR3 is also encoded by other DNA sequences in this sample. The rearrangement uses TRBV19 and TRBJ1-5; TRBD1 agrees at 9 bases. The CDR3 spans 13 residues. Trimming took 5 bases from V and 5 from J; bases not matched to a gene: 1. From germline, CDR1 is LNHDA and CDR2 SQIVND (reference sequence). The CDR3 loop is CASSGDRDQPQHF. CDR3 bases: TGTGCCAGTAGTGGGGACAGGGATCAGCCCCAGCATTTT.

The chain links TRBV9 to TRBJ2-7; 14 nucleotides agree with TRBD2. Trimming at V came to 4 bases and at J to 5 bases, leaving 5 bases not matched to a gene. The CDR3 length is 15 residues. Looked up from germline, CDR1 is SGDLS and CDR2 is YYNGEE. The DNA of the CDR3 is TGTGCCAGCAGCTCTCCGGGACTAGCGGGAGACGAGCAGTACTTC. Its translation is CASSSPGLAGDEQYF.

V usage is TRBV5-1 and J usage is TRBJ2-1, with 7 bases matching TRBD1. The CDR3 extends over 14 amino acids. The germline V gene encodes CDR1 SGHRS and CDR2 YFSETQ. V was clipped by 4 bases and J by 9 bases; unmatched bases: 10. The CDR3, as DNA: TGCGCCAGCAGCGTCGGGACAGCCGACGGTGAGCAGTTCTTC. Translation: CASSVGTADGEQFF. The full variable domain, with the rest looked up from reference TRBV5-1 and TRBJ2-1, is KAGVTQTPRYLIKTRGQQVTLSCSPISGHRSVSWYQQTPGQGLQFLFEYFSETQRNKGNFPGRFSGRQFSNSRSEMNVSTLELGDSALYLCASSVGTADGEQFFGPGTRLTVL.

The rearrangement uses TRBV18 and TRBJ1-1; 7 positions agree with TRBD1. Germline CDR1 is KGHSH and CDR2 is LQKENI. V lost 1 base, J lost 5 bases, and 10 bases stayed unmatched. The CDR3 covers 16 residues. Written as DNA, the CDR3 is TGTGCCAGCTCACCACGAGGGCCTACAGGGGAAACTGAAGCTTTCTTT. This gives the protein CASSPRGPTGETEAFF.

This clone was seen a few times. The chain links TRBV4-3 to TRBJ1-1; possible D gene TRBD1, 5 bases. The CDR3 sequence is 14 residues long. Germline-derived CDR1 and CDR2 are LGHNA and YSLEER. V lost 0 bases, J lost 3 bases, and 8 bases lay in between. In nucleotides, the CDR3 is TGCGCCAGCAGCCAAGACGGGGGGGACACTGAAGCTTTCTTT. It codes for CASSQDGGDTEAFF.

The J gene is TRBJ2-6, the V gene TRBV24-1, with unresolved D. The CDR3 has 16 amino acids. V was clipped by 4 bases and J by 0 bases, with 9 bases between them. Germline CDR1 KGHDR, CDR2 SFDVKD. Written as DNA, the CDR3 is TGTGCCACCAGTGACTATGCCAACTCTGGGGCCAACGTCCTGACTTTC. Amino acids: CATSDYANSGANVLTF.

The chain carries TRBV5-1 and TRBJ2-3; 7 positions agree with TRBD1. CDR1 is SGHRS, CDR2 YFSETQ, per germline. The CDR3 sequence is 14 residues long. V lost 0 bases and J lost 4; bases outside the gene matches: 2. CDR3: CASSLGQGADTQYF. The CDR3 nucleotides read TGCGCCAGCAGCTTGGGCCAGGGGGCAGATACGCAGTATTTT.

V usage is TRBV5-5 and J usage is TRBJ1-1; unclear D gene. This CDR3 has 17 residues. V was clipped by 0 bases and J by 3 bases, with 18 bases between them. Germline V gene data show CDR1 as SGHKS and CDR2 as YYEKEE (reference sequence). The CDR3 DNA reads as TGTGCCAGCAGCTTGGAATTCGAATGGGCTGTGGACACTGAAGCTTTCTTT. This gives the protein CASSLEFEWAVDTEAFF.

This rearrangement joins TRBV5-1 to TRBJ1-1; 7 bases align to TRBD1. The J segment lost 3 bases and the V segment lost 4 bases, leaving 9 bases of the junction unmatched. The CDR3 is made up of 15 amino acids. The germline gives CDR1 SGHRS, CDR2 YFSETQ. The CDR3 sequence is CASSPSPQGYTEAFF. DNA of the CDR3: TGCGCCAGCAGCCCCAGTCCACAGGGGTACACTGAAGCTTTCTTT.

This clone was observed a few times. The J gene is TRBJ1-2, the V gene TRBV6-2 or TRBV6-3; 9 bases line up with TRBD1. This CDR3 is 18 amino acids long. Trimming cost V 2 bases and J 3 bases; bases outside gene matches: 13. Germline V gives CDR1 MNHEY, CDR2 SVGEGT. CDR3 sequence (DNA): TGTGCCAGCAGTTACCCCACGGGGCGGGACAGGGATGACTATGGCTACACCTTC. The encoded protein is CASSYPTGRDRDDYGYTF.

The chain links TRBV7-2 to TRBJ1-5; D may be TRBD1 (6 bases). V was trimmed by 5 bases and J by 0 bases, leaving 11 bases between them. Per germline, CDR1 SGHTA and CDR2 FQGNSA. This CDR3 has 15 residues. CDR3 in amino acids: CASSETGFSNQPQHF. CDR3 nucleotides: TGTGCCAGCAGCGAGACAGGCTTTAGCAATCAGCCCCAGCATTTT.

The count of this clone is one. The chain joins TRBV7-8 to TRBJ1-5; D is unresolved. The CDR3 length is 15 residues. CDR1 and CDR2 from the germline V gene are SGHVS and FQNEAQ. The V and J ends lost 0 bases and 4 bases respectively, with 10 bases between them. The CDR3 DNA is TGTGCCAGCAGCTTAGCGAATACGGGGAATCAGCCCCAGCATTTT. It translates to CASSLANTGNQPQHF.

The rearrangement uses TRBV19 and TRBJ2-1; 9 nucleotides agree with TRBD2. Germline CDR1 and CDR2: LNHDA and SQIVND (reference sequence). The CDR3 spans 16 residues. Germline trimming cut 8 bases from V and 0 bases from J; bases unmatched to any gene: 8. The CDR3: CASSLAGARSYNEQFF. Written as DNA, the CDR3 is TGTGCCAGTTCTTTAGCGGGAGCCCGCTCCTACAATGAGCAGTTCTTC.

The chain carries TRBV18 and TRBJ2-2; D not resolved. CDR1 is KGHSH, CDR2 LQKENI, per germline. Trimming cost V 2 bases and J 5 bases, with 9 bases left between them. The CDR3 totals 14 residues. This chain's CDR3 is CASSPGLRTGELFF. In DNA, the CDR3 is TGTGCCAGCTCACCAGGGTTGAGGACCGGGGAGCTGTTTTTT.

This chain joins TRBV5-6 and TRBJ1-5, with TRBD1 identical over 7 bases. This CDR3 has 15 amino acids. In germline, CDR1 is SGHDT, CDR2 YYEEEE. After removal of 4 bases from V and 3 bases from J, the junction contained 7 bases not matched to a gene. The chain's CDR3 is CASSIRQGDNQPQHF. In nucleotides, the CDR3 is TGTGCCAGCAGCATCCGACAGGGAGACAATCAGCCCCAGCATTTT.

This chain links TRBV11-2 with TRBJ1-2, with TRBD1 matching over 7 bases. The V and J ends lost 5 bases and 2 bases, in that order; junction bases with no gene match: 5. The CDR3 is made up of 14 amino acids. CDR1 is SGHAT and CDR2 is FQNNGV in the germline V gene. CDR3 bases: TGTGCCAGCAGCCCAGGGGGAGGCAACTATGGCTACACCTTC. Its protein is CASSPGGGNYGYTF.

The chain links TRBV30 to TRBJ1-1, with 9 bases aligning to TRBD1. CDR1 is GTSNPN and CDR2 is SVGIG in the germline V gene (reference sequence). This CDR3 has 16 amino acids. V lost 0 bases, J lost 0 bases, and 5 bases stayed unmatched. For the CDR3, the DNA is TGTGCCTGGAGTGTTGGGACAGGGAGGATGAACACTGAAGCTTTCTTT. It specifies CAWSVGTGRMNTEAFF.

The rearrangement links TRBV29-1 to TRBJ2-7; TRBD1 might be the D (6 bases). This CDR3 is 12 amino acids long. The germline V gene encodes CDR1 SQVTM and CDR2 ANQGSEA. Trimming left V 6 bases short and J 6 bases short, with 15 bases between. As DNA, the CDR3 is TGCAGCGTCTCGACAACAGGGACCGAGCAGTACTTC. Translated: CSVSTTGTEQYF.

The V and J genes are TRBV6-5 and TRBJ1-2, with 7 bases aligning to TRBD1. The trim removed 6 bases at V and 4 bases at J, leaving 8 bases unmatched. Germline CDR1 reads MNHEY; CDR2 reads SVGAGI. This CDR3 region has 14 residues. In nucleotides, the CDR3 is TGTGCCAGCAGATCCGACGGACAGGTCTATGGCTACACCTTC. As protein: CASRSDGQVYGYTF.

This sequence joins TRBV19 and TRBJ1-1, with a weak D call TRBD1 (6 bases). V shed 3 bases and J shed 6 bases, with 11 bases lying between them. The CDR3 runs to 13 residues. CDR1 and CDR2 (germline): LNHDA, SQIVND (reference sequence). CDR3 sequence: CASSMRTDSEAFF. The CDR3 coding sequence is TGTGCCAGTAGTATGCGGACAGATTCTGAAGCTTTCTTT.

The chain uses TRBV7-9 and TRBJ2-1, with D unclear. The CDR3 extends over 15 amino acids. Germline assignment: CDR1 SEHNR and CDR2 FQNEAQ (reference sequence). V was clipped by 5 bases and J by 1 base, with 12 bases between them. CDR3 sequence: CASSPTANSYNEQFF. In DNA, the CDR3 is TGTGCCAGCAGCCCCACAGCCAATTCCTACAATGAGCAGTTCTTC.

The J gene is TRBJ2-5, the V gene TRBV3-1 (or the pseudogene TRBV3-2); TRBD2 is a possible D gene (6 bases). Germline CDR1 and CDR2: LGHDT and YNNKEL (reference sequence). Deletions cut 0 bases from V and 6 bases from J, with 14 bases between. The CDR3 consists of 15 residues. The CDR3 region is CASSQDPGVEKTQYF. The CDR3 coding sequence is TGTGCCAGCAGCCAAGATCCGGGAGTAGAAAAGACCCAGTACTTC.

The chain couples TRBV4-1 to TRBJ2-3, with 13 bases that match TRBD2. J lost 1 base, V lost 3 bases, and 13 bases had no gene match. The CDR3 covers 20 residues. CDR1 is MGHRA and CDR2 is YSYEKL in the germline V gene. In DNA form, the CDR3 reads TGCGCCAGCAGCCACCGACTAGCGGGGGGAAACCGAGCCCGCACAGATACGCAGTATTTT. This translates into CASSHRLAGGNRARTDTQYF.

The rearrangement joins TRBV27 to TRBJ1-5; 9 bases fit TRBD1. This CDR3 spans 16 amino acids. Germline V CDR1 and CDR2: MNHEY, SMNVEV (reference sequence). V shed 7 bases, J shed 5 bases, and the junction held 12 bases outside the gene matches. CDR3 DNA sequence: TGTGCCAGCAACAAACAGGGGGCCGGTCCTTATCAGCCCCAGCATTTT. This encodes CASNKQGAGPYQPQHF.

This chain links TRBV11-3 with TRBJ1-2; TRBD1 aligns across 8 bases. CDR1 is SGHNT, CDR2 YENEEA, per germline. The junction had 3 bases not matched to a gene; V was cut back by 5 bases and J by 1 base. This CDR3 is built from 14 residues. In nucleotides, the CDR3 is TGTGCCAGCAGCCACAGGGGGGGTAACTATGGCTACACCTTC. This gives the protein CASSHRGGNYGYTF.

The chain links TRBV19 to TRBJ1-4, with 11 bases lining up with TRBD1. Germline V gene sequence: CDR1 LNHDA, CDR2 SQIVND (reference sequence). The ends lost 5 bases at V and 3 bases at J; junction bases unmatched: 8. This CDR3 contains 17 residues. The CDR3 DNA reads as TGTGCCAGTAGTCGGGGGACAGGGGGTTTGTCTAATGAAAAACTGTTTTTT. The encoded protein is CASSRGTGGLSNEKLFF.

This chain links TRBV20-1 with TRBJ2-1, with D possibly matching TRBD2 (6 bases). V lost 3 bases and J 4 bases, leaving 13 bases between the germline ends. The germline V gene has CDR1 DFQATT and CDR2 SNEGSKA (reference sequence). The CDR3 has 14 residues. CDR3 in DNA: TGCAGTGCTAGTAGGGCTAGCGTGTACAATGAGCAGTTCTTC. Encoded protein: CSASRASVYNEQFF.

The V gene is TRBV29-1, the J gene TRBJ2-5; weak D call: TRBD1 (6 bases). This CDR3 comprises 13 residues. In germline, CDR1 is SQVTM, CDR2 ANQGSEA. The germline V and J ends were trimmed by 6 bases and 5 bases, with 16 bases remaining between them. The CDR3 DNA follows: TGCAGCGTCCGTGGCAGGGGAATGGAGACCCAGTACTTC. This gives the protein CSVRGRGMETQYF.

The chain joins TRBV5-1 to TRBJ2-3, with 7 positions matching TRBD2. Germline V lookup: CDR1 SGHRS, CDR2 YFSETQ. After removal of 0 bases from V and 3 bases from J, the junction contained 1 base not matched to a gene. This CDR3 region has 14 residues. CDR3 coding DNA: TGCGCCAGCAGCTTGGCAGCGGGGACAGATACGCAGTATTTT. Its protein is CASSLAAGTDTQYF.